One and the same sample provided the 17 T cell receptor beta chains below, sequenced in a study of OX40 agonist ivuxolimab in advanced cancers. TCRdb's table, derived via immunoSEQ multiplex PCR, lists solely in-frame clones and lacks some. The top ten hold 0.15% to 0.2% of the sample, which has approximately 80,000 clones, 89% seen once. Material: CD4+ or CD8+ T cells sorted from blood, obtained in a trial of the OX40 agonist ivuxolimab. The receptors were sampled from an adult with an advanced solid tumor such as melanoma, head and neck, liver or kidney cancer.

The rearrangement joins TRBV9 to TRBJ1-1; 8 bases line up with TRBD1. V was clipped by 4 bases and J by 1 base; unmatched bases: 6. The CDR3 has 15 amino acids. The V gene's germline CDR1 is SGDLS and CDR2 YYNGEE. The CDR3 loop is CASSPAGQGNTEAFF. CDR3 DNA: TGTGCCAGCAGCCCCGCAGGACAGGGGAACACTGAAGCTTTCTTT.

The chain uses TRBV10-3 and TRBJ1-5, with D perhaps matching TRBD1 (6 bases). Germline V gene sequence: CDR1 ENHRY, CDR2 SYGVKD. The CDR3 is 15 residues long. Trimming took 3 bases from V and 5 from J, leaving 14 bases between them. The CDR3 nucleotides read TGTGCCATCAGTGATTGGGGCAGGGGCGATCAGCCCCAGCATTTT. It specifies CAISDWGRGDQPQHF.

V gene TRBV2 combines with J gene TRBJ1-2; maybe TRBD1 (6 bases). V was pared by 6 bases and J by 0 bases, with 11 bases between. This CDR3 has 14 residues. From germline, CDR1 is SNHLY and CDR2 FYNNEI. Written as DNA, the CDR3 is TGTGCCAGCAGCAAGGGGGTCCCTAACTATGGCTACACCTTC. Its protein product is CASSKGVPNYGYTF.

This rearrangement joins TRBV19 to TRBJ2-5; TRBD2 matches at 9 bases. The CDR3 is 16 residues long. V shed 5 bases and J 4 bases; nucleotides not matched to a gene: 11. Germline V gives CDR1 LNHDA, CDR2 SQIVND (reference sequence). The CDR3 loop reads CASSLGGRASGETQYF. CDR3 in DNA: TGTGCCAGTAGTTTGGGCGGGAGGGCCTCGGGAGAGACCCAGTACTTC.

This clone was found once. The chain carries TRBV29-1 and TRBJ2-3; 10 bases map to TRBD1. Germline-derived CDR1 and CDR2 are SQVTM and ANQGSEA. The V segment lost 4 bases and the J segment 0 bases; nucleotides outside the gene matches: 7. CDR3 size: 16 residues. CDR3 DNA sequence: TGCAGCGTTGTAGGGACAGGGGACTCTAGCACAGATACGCAGTATTTT. Translation: CSVVGTGDSSTDTQYF.

J is TRBJ2-7 and V is TRBV15; 8 positions agree with TRBD2. Germline lookup yields CDR1 LNHNV and CDR2 YYDKDF (reference sequence). CDR3 length: 15 residues. The V gene end was trimmed by 1 base and the J gene end by 3 bases; junction bases not matched to a gene: 5. Written as DNA, the CDR3 is TGTGCCACCAGCAGAGCCGGGACTAGGATCTACGAGCAGTACTTC. Amino acids: CATSRAGTRIYEQYF.

The chain recombines TRBV5-1 with TRBJ1-4, with 7 nucleotides matching TRBD1. V dropped 0 bases and J dropped 7; count of bases not matched to a gene: 12. Germline values: CDR1 SGHRS, CDR2 YFSETQ. The CDR3 loop spans 17 amino acids. The CDR3 spells CASSLEPRQGGSEKLFF. The CDR3, as DNA: TGCGCCAGCAGCTTGGAACCTCGACAGGGAGGCAGTGAAAAACTGTTTTTT.

The chain uses TRBV9 and TRBJ2-3, with 8 bases that match TRBD2. V lost 0 bases to trimming and J lost 0 bases; unmatched junction nucleotides: 3. The CDR3 is 16 residues long. The V gene's germline CDR1 is SGDLS and CDR2 YYNGEE. In DNA form, the CDR3 reads TGTGCCAGCAGCGTAGAAGCGGGGGCTAGCACAGATACGCAGTATTTT. Amino acids: CASSVEAGASTDTQYF.

The chain has TRBV30 and TRBJ2-1; the D is unclear. Germline-derived CDR1 and CDR2 are GTSNPN and SVGIG (reference sequence). This CDR3 comprises 11 residues. Trimming cost V 1 base and J 5 bases, with 3 bases left between them. The CDR3 DNA is TGTGCCTGGAGTGGGGACAATGAGCAGTTCTTC. Protein sequence: CAWSGDNEQFF. The full variable domain, completed using reference TRBV30 and TRBJ2-1, is SQTIHQWPATLVQPVGSPLSLECTVEGTSNPNLYWYRQAAGRGLQLLFYSVGIGQISSEVPQNLSASRPQDRQFILSSKKLLLSDSGFYLCAWSGDNEQFFGPGTRLTVL.

The CDR3 DNA sequence: TGTGCCAGCAGCGTAGATGCGACAGGGGCATTTCATGAAAAACTGTTTTTT. Translation: CASSVDATGAFHEKLFF. The chain couples TRBV9 to TRBJ1-4; 8 bases are a match to TRBD1. CDR1 and CDR2 from the germline V gene are SGDLS and YYNGEE. This CDR3 has 17 residues. V gave up 0 bases and J gave up 6 bases; unmatched junction bases: 10.

The chain combines TRBV5-1 with TRBJ2-2; D may be TRBD2 (5 bases). Germline CDR1 SGHRS, CDR2 YFSETQ. There are 14 residues in the CDR3. V lost 0 bases to trimming and J lost 5 bases, with 8 bases between them. The CDR3 region has the DNA TGCGCCAGCAGCTTGGATCCGGGAACCGGGGAGCTGTTTTTT. The encoded protein is CASSLDPGTGELFF.

V is TRBV29-1 and J is TRBJ2-1, with a possible D match to TRBD2 (5 bases). In germline, CDR1 is SQVTM, CDR2 ANQGSEA. The V end lost 5 bases, the J end lost 8 bases, and 13 bases lay between the germline ends. The CDR3 is 12 amino acids. As DNA, the CDR3 is TGCAGCGTTATTTATAGCGTTGATGAGCAGTTCTTC. Protein sequence: CSVIYSVDEQFF.

The chain recombines TRBV11-2 with TRBJ2-1; 9 nucleotides line up with TRBD1. With V trimmed by 4 bases and J by 4 bases, 14 bases remained unmatched. The CDR3 length is 18 residues. The V gene's germline CDR1 is SGHAT and CDR2 FQNNGV. CDR3: CASSSRVPQGAGYNEQFF. For the CDR3, the DNA is TGTGCCAGCAGCTCAAGAGTACCACAGGGGGCGGGGTACAATGAGCAGTTCTTC.

This chain uses TRBV11-3 with TRBJ2-5, with 10 bases identical to TRBD2. With the DNA end fitting TRBJ2-7 better, the J assignment may be wrong. This CDR3 has 15 amino acids. CDR1 is SGHNT, CDR2 YENEEA, per germline. The CDR3 here is CASSISGTSASEQYF. The DNA of the CDR3 is TGTGCCAGCAGCATCTCCGGGACTAGCGCATCCGAGCAGTACTTC.

The chain recombines TRBV6-6 with TRBJ2-2; 9 nucleotides align to TRBD1. This CDR3 spans 15 amino acids. V lost 5 bases to trimming and J lost 6 bases; unmatched junction nucleotides: 7. The germline CDR1 and CDR2 sequences are MNHNY and SVGAGI (reference sequence). This chain's CDR3 is CASSRSTGGAGELFF. CDR3 coding DNA: TGTGCCAGCAGTCGGTCGACAGGGGGTGCCGGGGAGCTGTTTTTT.

The J gene is TRBJ1-4, the V gene TRBV18; 7 bases match TRBD1. Germline-derived CDR1 and CDR2 are KGHSH and LQKENI. The CDR3 totals 15 residues. The ends lost 6 bases at V and 5 bases at J; junction bases unmatched: 9. CDR3: CASSPTGQMNEKLFF. CDR3 bases: TGTGCCAGCTCCCCAACGGGACAGATGAATGAAAAACTGTTTTTT.

This sequence joins TRBV5-1 and TRBJ1-5, with 9 bases that match TRBD1. Germline V lookup: CDR1 SGHRS, CDR2 YFSETQ. The CDR3 consists of 15 residues. The trim removed 0 bases at V and 5 bases at J, leaving 3 bases unmatched. CDR3 sequence reads: CASSLGDREDQPQHF. DNA of the CDR3: TGCGCCAGCAGCTTGGGGGACAGGGAGGATCAGCCCCAGCATTTT.